One sample yielded the 2 T cell receptor beta chains listed below, sequenced in a study of CD8 T cells in ankylosing spondylitis. TCRdb re-analysed the 5' RACE reads in MiXCR, keeping a single row per CDR3 protein. The table lists about 170,000 distinct CDR3 sequences, around 17% of them singletons. The sequenced sample consisted of blood, either unsorted or a sorted T cell fraction (not recorded which). All receptors derive from a male donor with ankylosing spondylitis or in good health (not recorded which).

The CDR3 is CASRRVVAELTGELFF. The CDR3 DNA is TGCGCCAGCAGAAGGGTAGTGGCGGAACTCACCGGGGAGCTGTTTTTT. The V and J genes are TRBV23-1 and TRBJ2-2; D not resolved. Being an ORF, TRBV23-1 has a function that is uncertain. This CDR3 contains 16 residues. V lost 6 bases, J lost 4 bases, and 18 bases lay in between.

The table lists this clonotype with a few counts. This chain joins TRBV18 and TRBJ2-1; 13 nucleotides line up with TRBD2. CDR1 KGHSH and CDR2 LQKENI come from the germline V gene. V trimming: 4 bases; J trimming: 6 bases; junction bases outside the gene matches: 6. This CDR3 region has 16 residues. The CDR3 nucleotides read TGTGCCAGCTCACGCCGGACTAGCGGGAGCGGCAATGAGCAGTTCTTC. It codes for CASSRRTSGSGNEQFF.